The sequence of this TCR beta chain was determined in a study of shared clonotypes between healthy human individuals. Study-wide background: Three plates were used per donor for CD4 naive, three for CD4 memory, two for CD8 naive and one for CD8 memory. Study results and caveats: Lower generation probabilities were found for non-shared clonotypes than for those shared by all four donors. In general, naive subsets displayed greater estimated richness than memory subsets did.

Clones were read by immunoSEQ multiplex PCR, and TCRdb kept only the in-frame ones, dropping some. The sample holds around 640,000 clones; 95% to 97% are singletons and the top ten take approximately 0.1%. Comment on this clone: The antigen is undetermined. A junction end diverges from the germline sequence, so it may reflect a read error.

The V gene's germline CDR1 is SGHDT and CDR2 YYEEEE. CDR3 length equals 17 residues. Terminally differentiated effector memory CD45RA+ cells were excluded from the naive CD8 cells, which were CD45RO-negative and positively selected for CCR7. This chain connects TRBV5-6 to TRBJ2-1; 9 bases are a match to TRBD1. This receptor was identified in a woman in her twenties or thirties in good health. Source material: naive CD8+ T cells sorted from blood. CDR3 sequence reads: CASTLGQGPYSYNEQFF. The CDR3 DNA follows: TGTGCCAGCACCTTGGGACAGGGCCCCTACTCCTACAATGAGCAGTTCTTC.